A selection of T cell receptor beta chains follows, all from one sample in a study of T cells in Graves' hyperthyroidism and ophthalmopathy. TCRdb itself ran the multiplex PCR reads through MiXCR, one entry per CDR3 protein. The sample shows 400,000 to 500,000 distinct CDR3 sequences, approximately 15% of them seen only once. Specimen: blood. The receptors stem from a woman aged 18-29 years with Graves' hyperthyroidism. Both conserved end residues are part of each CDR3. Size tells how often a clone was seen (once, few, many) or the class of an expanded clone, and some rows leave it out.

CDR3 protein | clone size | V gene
CASSLAGWDTQYF | many | TRBV7-2
CASSLESGNQPQHF | many | TRBV5-5
CASSLGSPGETQYF | many | TRBV7-3
CSARDGLYGYTF | many | TRBV20-1
CASSDGLAGTDTQYF | - | TRBV2
CASSVTGTSQETQYF | many | TRBV12-3/TRBV12-4
CASSLEAGTYNEQFF | many | TRBV5-1
CAWSVPPGGYTF | many | TRBV30
CASSLASGGAGEKLFF | few | TRBV13
CASSYVQGAIEQYF | many | TRBV6-5
CASSSDRDVKETQYF | many | TRBV27
CASSLTGGNIQYF | many | TRBV5-4
CASSPGATGYTF | many | TRBV28
CSANNPQSGREDEQYF | many | TRBV20-1
CASSFGGPDTQYF | - | TRBV6-1
CASSQDRGSYGYTF | many | TRBV4-1
CASSHPGGYTEAFF | many | TRBV4-1
CAWSVGGSSTDTQYF | many | TRBV30
CSARDGRRNTYNEQFF | many | TRBV20-1
CASSLSLVAGEQYF | many | TRBV27
CASSSGATEAFF | many | TRBV11-2
CASSDPDRGMKSYEQYF | - | TRBV10-1
CASSLRLAGGFREQFF | - | TRBV7-3
CASSRRMENEQYF | - | TRBV6-1
CASSPVRGGRNNEQFF | many | TRBV18
CSILGLGSYEQYF | many | TRBV29-1
CASSSGQLSDTQYF | many | TRBV6-1
CASSPLSGPSTDTQYF | - | TRBV18
CASIPTHNEKLFF | many | TRBV2
CSARMPSGGYEQYF | many | TRBV20-1
CASTSWTGTDTQYF | many | TRBV6-1
CSVALLGDTQYF | many | TRBV29-1
CASRPGGTQYF | many | TRBV7-9
CASREREGLEQYF | many | TRBV12-3/TRBV12-4
CAISESTGGFFGANVLTF | few | TRBV10-3
CASSSGLAGEEQFF | many | TRBV5-1
CASRSQGWAFF | many | TRBV28
CASSQTAYGYTF | - | TRBV14
CAKTGLNQPQHF | many | TRBV7-9
CSARDGGRAAVEQYF | many | TRBV20-1
CSARAGGIGLGNQPQHF | - | TRBV20-1
CASPPPTGEQYF | - | TRBV6-1
CATSRELADTYEQYF | few | TRBV15
CASSQGSGKMNTEAFF | few | TRBV14
CASSLDAGLVGNEQFF | many | TRBV11-1
CASSVRLAGGHTDTQYF | many | TRBV9
CASSALGEQYF | many | TRBV2
CASIALGGNTQYF | many | TRBV5-6
CASSYSRGYYGYTF | many | TRBV6-6
CASSQQPGQGFQQYF | - | TRBV14
CASSTWRDSYEQYF | many | TRBV11-2
CATSREGFEQFF | many | TRBV15
CASGPFGGYGYTF | - | TRBV6-1
CASSYVGHASGNTIYF | - | TRBV6-6
CATSSTVEQYF | few | TRBV15
CASSLSGLEKLFF | many | TRBV7-2